The 29 T cell receptor beta chains presented below share a single source sample, sequenced in a study of blood T cell repertoires in COVID-19. TCRdb's table, derived via immunoSEQ multiplex PCR, lists solely in-frame clones and lacks some. Among 35,000 to 50,000 clones listed, around 86% were seen once. Sequencing used peripheral blood. The source is a man in his sixties with active COVID-19.

This clone has a single count. The chain combines TRBV27 with TRBJ1-2; weak D call: TRBD1 (6 bases). CDR1 and CDR2 from the germline V gene are MNHEY and SMNVEV (reference sequence). This CDR3 has 15 residues. Trimming shortened V by 2 bases and J by 0 bases, and 10 bases separated the two germline ends. The DNA of the CDR3 is TGTGCCAGCAGTTTAAACGGACAGTCTAACTATGGCTACACCTTC. Its protein is CASSLNGQSNYGYTF.

The rearrangement links TRBV19 to TRBJ1-5, with D possibly TRBD1 on 5 matching bases. Germline loops: CDR1 LNHDA, CDR2 SQIVND (reference sequence). This CDR3 has 15 amino acids. Trimming pared 4 bases from V and 3 bases from J, leaving 13 bases between. CDR3 sequence reads: CASSRRGGTNQPQHF. CDR3 bases: TGTGCCAGTAGTAGGCGGGGTGGGACCAATCAGCCCCAGCATTTT.

The chain combines TRBV27 with TRBJ2-7; 9 nucleotides align to TRBD1. V lost 5 bases and J lost 3; bases outside the gene matches: 5. The CDR3 sequence is 14 residues long. Germline CDR1 MNHEY, CDR2 SMNVEV (reference sequence). CDR3 residues: CASSIGTGNYEQYF. DNA of the CDR3: TGTGCCAGCAGTATAGGGACAGGGAACTACGAGCAGTACTTC.

The V and J genes are TRBV2 and TRBJ2-1; perhaps TRBD2 as D (6 bases). Trimming left V 5 bases short and J 0 bases short, with 17 bases between. Per germline, CDR1 SNHLY and CDR2 FYNNEI. CDR3 length: 17 amino acids. The CDR3 loop reads CASSKAGLISSYNEQFF. CDR3 in DNA: TGTGCCAGCAGTAAGGCGGGACTTATTAGCTCCTACAATGAGCAGTTCTTC.

The genes are TRBV2 and TRBJ2-1; 13 nucleotides line up with TRBD2. CDR3 length: 18 amino acids. J lost 7 bases, V lost 4 bases, and 13 bases had no gene match. Germline CDR1 and CDR2: SNHLY and FYNNEI. CDR3 region: CASSAGLAGVLSLNEQFF. The CDR3 coding sequence is TGTGCCAGCAGTGCCGGACTAGCGGGAGTTTTAAGTCTGAATGAGCAGTTCTTC. Filled out from reference TRBV2 and TRBJ2-1, the complete variable domain reads EPEVTQTPSHQVTQMGQEVILRCVPISNHLYFYWYRQILGQKVEFLVSFYNNEISEKSEIFDDQFSVERPDGSNFTLKIRSTKLEDSAMYFCASSAGLAGVLSLNEQFFGPGTRLTVL.

The rearrangement links TRBV9 to TRBJ2-7; 7 bases match TRBD1. J lost 3 bases, V lost 3 bases, and 12 bases had no gene match. The germline V gene has CDR1 SGDLS and CDR2 YYNGEE. The CDR3 is 16 amino acids. The CDR3 protein is CASSARTGAEFYEQYF. CDR3 coding DNA: TGTGCCAGCAGCGCCCGGACAGGTGCGGAGTTCTACGAGCAGTACTTC.

V and J are TRBV5-1 and TRBJ2-7; TRBD1 aligns across 7 bases. The CDR3 is 14 amino acids. The junction had 4 bases not matched to a gene; V was cut back by 0 bases and J by 4 bases. Germline V gives CDR1 SGHRS, CDR2 YFSETQ. The CDR3 nucleotides read TGCGCCAGCAGCTTGGACAGGGGTTCATACGAGCAGTACTTC. It codes for CASSLDRGSYEQYF.

This clone was recorded only once. This chain uses TRBV4-3 with TRBJ2-7; D may be TRBD1 (5 bases). Germline CDR1 LGHNA, CDR2 YSLEER. The germline V and J ends were trimmed by 1 base and 5 bases, with 18 bases remaining between them. The CDR3 consists of 16 residues. CDR3 residues: CASSQGAAFLGDEQYF. The CDR3 DNA sequence: TGCGCCAGCAGCCAAGGTGCGGCCTTCCTAGGGGACGAGCAGTACTTC.

V and J are TRBV7-2 and TRBJ2-4, with 7 bases lining up with TRBD1. This CDR3 region has 13 residues. Trimming took 1 base from V and 6 from J; bases not matched to a gene: 0. Germline-derived CDR1 and CDR2 are SGHTA and FQGNSA. In DNA, the CDR3 is TGTGCCAGCAGCTTAGGACAGGGAAACATTCAGTACTTC. Protein product: CASSLGQGNIQYF.

The rearrangement uses TRBV19 and TRBJ2-2, with TRBD2 identical over 9 bases. The V gene end was trimmed by 8 bases and the J gene end by 8 bases; junction bases not matched to a gene: 12. Germline V gene lookup returns CDR1 LNHDA and CDR2 SQIVND (reference sequence). The CDR3 has 15 residues. CDR3 coding DNA: TGTGCCAGTTCCCAACTAGCGGGCCAGGGGGGGGAGCTGTTTTTT. Residues: CASSQLAGQGGELFF.

In this sample, this clone turned up once. This chain uses TRBV10-3 with TRBJ2-1; D is possibly TRBD1 (6 bases). This CDR3 region has 14 residues. The germline V gene has CDR1 ENHRY and CDR2 SYGVKD. Trimming cost V 9 bases and J 8 bases, with 20 bases left between them. CDR3 DNA: TGTGCCATTTCCCCGGGACAAAATAGCGATGAGCAGTTCTTC. This translates into CAISPGQNSDEQFF.

The CDR3 sequence: CASSFSIRPGAGGYTF. The CDR3 DNA reads as TGTGCCAGTAGTTTTTCGATTCGTCCAGGGGCAGGGGGCTACACCTTC. The genes are TRBV19 and TRBJ1-2; possible D gene TRBD1, 6 bases. The CDR3 contains 16 residues. Trimming stripped 5 bases from V and 8 bases from J, with 24 bases between. Germline CDR1 reads LNHDA; CDR2 reads SQIVND (reference sequence).

This chain connects TRBV19 to TRBJ2-3; 12 nucleotides match TRBD2. Per germline, CDR1 LNHDA and CDR2 SQIVND (reference sequence). The CDR3 is 16 residues long. After removal of 4 bases from V and 4 bases from J, the junction contained 6 bases not matched to a gene. The CDR3 bases are TGTGCCAGTAGTACCAGACTAGCGGGAGTCCCAGATACGCAGTATTTT. Encoded protein: CASSTRLAGVPDTQYF.

The chain is built from TRBV3-1 (or the pseudogene TRBV3-2) and TRBJ1-5; 10 nucleotides match TRBD1. CDR1 LGHDT and CDR2 YNNKEL come from the germline V gene (reference sequence). Losses at the gene ends were 6 bases for V and 4 bases for J; bases not matched to a gene: 6. The CDR3 has 15 amino acids. Here the CDR3 DNA reads TGTGCCAGCAGAGCGGGGACAGGGGATAATCAGCCCCAGCATTTT. Translating gives CASRAGTGDNQPQHF.

The chain uses TRBV6-4 and TRBJ2-3; D possibly corresponds to TRBD2 (7 bases). V was clipped by 2 bases and J by 4 bases, with 19 bases between them. Per germline, CDR1 MRHNA and CDR2 SNTAGT. The CDR3 covers 17 residues. The CDR3 nucleotides are TGTGCCAGCAGTGACGAGTGGGGGCGCGGGGGCCCAGATACGCAGTATTTT. Translating it yields CASSDEWGRGGPDTQYF.

The chain recombines TRBV18 with TRBJ2-7; the D gene is possibly TRBD1 (5 bases). CDR3 size: 14 residues. Trimming removed 6 bases from V and 0 bases from J, with 12 bases in between. From germline, CDR1 is KGHSH and CDR2 LQKENI. The CDR3 DNA reads as TGTGCCAGCTCGCCAGACAGTAGCTCCTACGAGCAGTACTTC. Residues: CASSPDSSSYEQYF. The full variable domain, with the rest looked up from reference TRBV18 and TRBJ2-7, is NAGVMQNPRHLVRRRGQEARLRCSPMKGHSHVYWYRQLPEEGLKFMVYLQKENIIDESGMPKERFSAEFPKEGPSILRIQQVVRGDSAAYFCASSPDSSSYEQYFGPGTRLTVT.

The chain links TRBV29-1 to TRBJ2-5, with unresolved D. Germline CDR1 is SQVTM and CDR2 is ANQGSEA. The CDR3 runs 12 residues. Trimming took off 6 bases at V and 1 base at J, with 9 bases between the two ends. In DNA form, the CDR3 reads TGCAGCGTGGCTGGAGCCCAAGAGACCCAGTACTTC. Protein sequence: CSVAGAQETQYF. The full variable domain, in which reference TRBV29-1 and TRBJ2-5 provide the parts outside the CDR3, is SAVISQKPSRDICQRGTSLTIQCQVDSQVTMMFWYRQQPGQSLTLIATANQGSEATYESGFVIDKFPISRPNLTFSTLTVSNMSPEDSSIYLCSVAGAQETQYFGPGTRLLVL.

This clone turned up a few times. The CDR3 protein is CASSLGGRQIGTQYF. The CDR3 coding sequence is TGTGCCAGCAGCTTAGGTGGAAGACAGATTGGGACCCAGTACTTC. The rearrangement joins TRBV7-2 to TRBJ2-5; possibly TRBD1 for D (5 bases). Trimming took 1 base from V and 7 from J, leaving 16 bases between them. This CDR3 spans 15 amino acids. Germline loops: CDR1 SGHTA, CDR2 FQGNSA.

The chain joins TRBV7-2 to TRBJ1-1; 7 bases align to TRBD1. This CDR3 is 13 amino acids long. Germline CDR1 SGHTA, CDR2 FQGNSA. The V and J ends lost 5 bases and 4 bases, in that order; junction bases with no gene match: 4. Written as DNA, the CDR3 is TGTGCCAGCAGCGTAAACAGGGGCACTGAAGCTTTCTTT. It translates to CASSVNRGTEAFF.

This clone has a handful of counts. The chain has TRBV19 and TRBJ2-6; D is uncertain. Trimming took 6 bases from V and 0 from J, leaving 21 bases between them. From germline, CDR1 is LNHDA and CDR2 SQIVND (reference sequence). The CDR3 sequence is 19 residues long. CDR3 nucleotides: TGTGCCAGTAGGAGTTTGGGCCTACAGCAACTCTCTGGGGCCAACGTCCTGACTTTC. Protein: CASRSLGLQQLSGANVLTF.

V usage is TRBV11-2 and J usage is TRBJ1-1, with 7 bases matching TRBD1. The junction had 15 bases not matched to a gene; V was cut back by 5 bases and J by 6 bases. Per germline, CDR1 SGHAT and CDR2 FQNNGV. CDR3 length: 16 amino acids. CDR3 region: CASSHEYRQGVPEAFF. Written as DNA, the CDR3 is TGTGCCAGCAGCCACGAATATCGACAGGGAGTCCCTGAAGCTTTCTTT.

The CDR3 DNA reads as TGTGCCAGCAGCGCTTTGGGGGCAGAGACCCAGTACTTC. It is translated as CASSALGAETQYF. The V call is TRBV9, the J call TRBJ2-5, with D perhaps TRBD1 (6 bases). The V gene lost 3 bases and the J gene lost 4 bases, with 10 bases spanning the gap. The germline V gene has CDR1 SGDLS and CDR2 YYNGEE. The length of the CDR3 is 13 residues. Based on the CDR3 plus reference TRBV9 and TRBJ2-5, the full variable domain is DSGVTQTPKHLITATGQRVTLRCSPRSGDLSVYWYQQSLDQGLQFLIQYYNGEERAKGNILERFSAQQFPDLHSELNLSSLELGDSALYFCASSALGAETQYFGPGTRLLVL.

The chain employs TRBV27 and TRBJ2-2; 10 nucleotides match TRBD2. Trimming removed 8 bases from V and 0 bases from J; junction bases left unmatched: 6. The germline CDR1 and CDR2 sequences are MNHEY and SMNVEV (reference sequence). This CDR3 has 16 residues. The CDR3 loop reads CASGLAGAPNTGELFF. DNA of the CDR3: TGTGCCAGCGGGCTAGCGGGAGCCCCGAACACCGGGGAGCTGTTTTTT.

This chain uses TRBV27 with TRBJ2-7; maybe TRBD1 (5 bases). The CDR3 sequence is 15 residues long. Germline V gene data show CDR1 as MNHEY and CDR2 as SMNVEV (reference sequence). The V end lost 5 bases, the J end lost 2 bases, and 16 bases lay between the germline ends. CDR3 DNA: TGTGCCAGCAGTCTCCGCCCGGACACCCCCTACGAGCAGTACTTC. The encoded protein is CASSLRPDTPYEQYF.

CDR3 in DNA: TGCAGCGTTATCGACACGGTTAATTCGTACTTC. This encodes CSVIDTVNSYF. The gene calls are TRBV29-1 and TRBJ2-7; D not certain. In germline, CDR1 is SQVTM, CDR2 ANQGSEA. CDR3 length: 11 residues. The V end was cut by 5 bases, the J end by 12 bases, with 17 bases between.

The V call is TRBV7-9, the J call TRBJ2-7, with 9 bases lining up with TRBD1. Trimming removed 10 bases from V and 0 bases from J; junction bases left unmatched: 22. CDR1 is SEHNR, CDR2 FQNEAQ, per germline (reference sequence). The CDR3 extends over 19 amino acids. The CDR3 protein is CATIPEGQGTRWSSYEQYF. In nucleotides, the CDR3 is TGTGCCACCATCCCCGAGGGACAGGGTACTCGCTGGAGCTCCTACGAGCAGTACTTC.

V and J are TRBV28 and TRBJ2-3; 11 bases fit TRBD2. The ends lost 6 bases at V and 1 base at J; junction bases unmatched: 12. Germline V gene lookup returns CDR1 MDHEN and CDR2 SYDVKM. The CDR3 totals 18 residues. CDR3 bases: TGTGCCAGCAGCCCGGGGGGTAGCGGGAGGGCTGGCACAGATACGCAGTATTTT. Encoded protein: CASSPGGSGRAGTDTQYF.

The chain combines TRBV19 with TRBJ1-5; D ambiguous. The CDR3 consists of 14 residues. The V gene lost 6 bases and the J gene lost 2 bases, with 11 bases spanning the gap. Looked up from germline, CDR1 is LNHDA and CDR2 is SQIVND (reference sequence). The CDR3 nucleotides read TGTGCCAGTAGACCCCAGGTTGGCAATCAGCCCCAGCATTTT. Its translation is CASRPQVGNQPQHF.

The V and J genes are TRBV2 and TRBJ1-2; no reliable D call. CDR3 length: 12 residues. Germline V gene lookup returns CDR1 SNHLY and CDR2 FYNNEI. V shed 4 bases and J shed 7 bases, with 10 bases lying between them. Here the CDR3 reads CASSGFRRGYTF. CDR3 in DNA: TGTGCCAGCAGTGGATTCAGGCGTGGCTACACCTTC.